These T cell receptor beta chains were read from a single sample in a study of cytomegalovirus exposure and HLA in healthy donors. Data came from immunoSEQ multiplex PCR; TCRdb stores just in-frame clones and leaves some out. Of 190,000 or so clones listed, about four fifths are singletons. Sequencing was performed on PBMCs. These receptors all stem from a man aged 45-65 years in good health and CMV-seronegative. Both conserved end residues are part of each CDR3. D genes are given only for firm matches. A clone size is listed for some rows: how often the clone was seen (once, few, many), or a class if it is expanded.

V gene	clone size	D gene	J gene	CDR3 protein	CDR3 DNA
TRBV2	.	TRBD2	TRBJ2-5	CASKGWLAGGALEETQYF	TGTGCCAGCAAGGGTTGGCTAGCGGGAGGGGCCCTGGAAGAGACCCAGTACTTC
TRBV7-2	.	TRBD1	TRBJ2-7	CASSSGPRTGGYEQYF	TGTGCCAGCAGCTCGGGACCCCGGACAGGGGGCTACGAGCAGTACTTC
TRBV5-4	.	TRBD1	TRBJ1-2	CASSPGQGTYGYTF	TGTGCCAGCAGCCCAGGACAGGGAACATATGGCTACACCTTC
TRBV5-1	once	.	TRBJ2-5	CASSLAQYQETQYF	TGCGCCAGCAGCTTGGCTCAGTACCAAGAGACCCAGTACTTC
TRBV4-2	.	.	TRBJ1-1	CASSQEISRTEAFF	TGTGCCAGCAGCCAAGAGATATCTAGGACTGAAGCTTTCTTT
TRBV6-1	.	TRBD2	TRBJ2-5	CASSEVRTSGSSETQYF	TGTGCCAGCAGTGAAGTGAGGACTAGCGGGAGTTCAGAGACCCAGTACTTC
TRBV7-9	.	TRBD1	TRBJ1-1	CSSSLALGSGGGGAEAFF	TGTTCCAGCAGCTTAGCTTTGGGGTCAGGGGGAGGTGGCGCTGAAGCTTTCTTT
TRBV28	.	.	TRBJ1-2	CASSLFPLNSYGYTF	TGTGCCAGCAGTTTATTTCCACTAAACTCATATGGCTACACCTTC
TRBV18	.	.	TRBJ2-7	CASSPPGTLGYEQYF	TGTGCCAGCTCACCACCGGGGACTCTCGGGTACGAGCAGTACTTC
TRBV6-6	.	.	TRBJ1-2	CASSDNRVGRYTF	TGTGCCAGCAGTGATAACAGGGTAGGGCGCTACACCTTC
TRBV2	.	.	TRBJ2-1	CASRRQFF	TGTGCCAGCCGTCGGCAGTTCTTC
TRBV6-5	.	.	TRBJ2-5	CASSLQGRAQETQYF	TGTGCCAGCAGTCTACAGGGAAGAGCCCAAGAGACCCAGTACTTC
TRBV18	few	.	TRBJ2-2	CASSQQASGGELFF	TGTGCCAGCTCACAACAGGCTTCAGGCGGGGAGCTGTTTTTT
TRBV19	.	TRBD1	TRBJ1-2	CASSYDRGNVNYGYTF	TGTGCCAGTAGTTACGACAGGGGGAACGTTAACTATGGCTACACCTTC
TRBV9	.	.	TRBJ2-1	CASSGKPGRNEQFF	TGTGCCAGCAGCGGGAAGCCAGGGAGGAATGAGCAGTTCTTC
TRBV7-9	.	.	TRBJ2-3	CASRGTPVSSTDTQYF	TGTGCCAGCCGAGGGACACCGGTTTCAAGCACAGATACGCAGTATTTT
TRBV9	.	TRBD1	TRBJ2-1	CASSAGTGGRDEQFF	TGTGCCAGCAGCGCAGGGACAGGGGGTCGGGATGAGCAGTTCTTC
TRBV5-6	.	.	TRBJ1-2	CASSLLYGGNGYTF	TGTGCCAGCAGCTTGTTGTATGGGGGCAACGGCTACACCTTC
TRBV9	.	.	TRBJ2-2	CASSPLDLASGELFF	TGTGCCAGCAGCCCGTTGGATCTAGCCTCCGGGGAGCTGTTTTTT
TRBV19	.	.	TRBJ2-7	CASSNSGPGLATYEQYF	TGTGCCAGTAGTAATAGCGGTCCGGGACTTGCCACCTACGAGCAGTACTTC
TRBV7-2	.	.	TRBJ2-7	CASSSPRGEQYF	TGTGCCAGCAGCTCCCCTAGGGGCGAGCAGTACTTC
TRBV11-2	once	TRBD2	TRBJ2-4	CASRTGGSRNIQYF	TGTGCCAGCCGGACCGGGGGGTCTCGGAACATTCAGTACTTC
TRBV7-2	.	.	TRBJ2-3	CASSFLPGGSTDTQYF	TGTGCCAGCAGCTTCCTGCCCGGCGGGAGCACAGATACGCAGTATTTT
TRBV6-4	.	TRBD1	TRBJ2-1	CASSEDRGLANEQFF	TGTGCCAGCAGTGAGGACAGGGGGCTGGCCAATGAGCAGTTCTTC
TRBV29-1	.	TRBD2	TRBJ2-2	CSVQPGGSGELFF	TGCAGCGTCCAACCGGGGGGGAGCGGGGAGCTGTTTTTT
TRBV6-1	.	.	TRBJ2-4	CASSEYRSSIQYF	TGTGCCAGCAGTGAATACCGGTCGAGTATTCAGTACTTC
TRBV7-9	.	TRBD1	TRBJ2-7	CASSHRGPSYEQYF	TGTGCCAGCAGCCATAGGGGGCCCTCCTACGAGCAGTACTTC
TRBV9	.	TRBD2	TRBJ2-5	CASSVRGLAGQETQYF	TGTGCCAGCAGCGTGAGGGGACTAGCGGGACAAGAGACCCAGTACTTC
TRBV28	.	.	TRBJ2-7	CASSSPGRGRNEQYF	TGTGCCAGCAGTTCCCCCGGCCGGGGAAGAAACGAGCAGTACTTC
TRBV7-2	.	.	TRBJ2-7	CASSLTAWGREQYF	TGTGCCAGCAGCTTAACGGCATGGGGCCGTGAGCAGTACTTC
TRBV6-6	.	TRBD2	TRBJ2-7	CASSYSPSGRKNEQYF	TGTGCCAGCAGTTACAGTCCTAGCGGGAGAAAAAACGAGCAGTACTTC
TRBV28	.	TRBD2	TRBJ2-3	CASSLVAGKATDTQYF	TGTGCCAGCAGTTTAGTAGCGGGAAAGGCCACAGATACGCAGTATTTT
TRBV27	.	TRBD1	TRBJ2-6	CASGYDRAGANVLTF	TGTGCCAGCGGATATGACAGGGCTGGGGCCAACGTCCTGACTTTC
TRBV7-9	.	.	TRBJ1-4	CASSLGGGAEKLFF	TGTGCCAGCAGCTTAGGGGGAGGTGCTGAAAAACTGTTTTTT
TRBV9	.	.	TRBJ1-4	CASSSGGGQVEKLFF	TGTGCCAGCAGCTCTGGGGGCGGCCAGGTTGAAAAACTGTTTTTT
TRBV9	.	TRBD2	TRBJ2-1	CASSVKGVWGSGGRGNEQFF	TGTGCCAGCAGCGTAAAGGGGGTTTGGGGTTCTGGCGGGAGGGGGAATGAGCAGTTCTTC
TRBV6-5	once	TRBD2	TRBJ2-5	CASSYRGLLLGETQYF	TGTGCCAGCAGTTACCGGGGACTATTATTGGGGGAGACCCAGTACTTC
TRBV7-9	.	TRBD2	TRBJ2-5	CASSDAGLAGIQETQYF	TGTGCCAGCAGCGACGCGGGGCTAGCGGGGATCCAAGAGACCCAGTACTTC
TRBV7-8	.	TRBD1	TRBJ2-7	CASSPSGTGSFSTQYF	TGTGCCAGCAGCCCAAGTGGGACAGGGTCATTTTCGACGCAGTACTTC
TRBV10-3	.	.	TRBJ2-5	CAISGHLQETQYF	TGTGCCATCAGTGGACACCTCCAAGAGACCCAGTACTTC
TRBV4-3	.	.	TRBJ2-7	CASSQRGWELEQYF	TGCGCCAGCAGCCAGAGGGGGTGGGAGTTAGAGCAGTACTTC
TRBV6-1	.	.	TRBJ2-7	CASTLSRDSYEQYF	TGTGCCAGCACCCTCAGTCGGGATTCCTACGAGCAGTACTTC
TRBV5-6	.	TRBD1	TRBJ2-3	CASSLGQGLGRHTQYF	TGTGCCAGCAGCCTGGGACAGGGGTTGGGCAGGCATACGCAGTATTTT
TRBV7-9	.	TRBD1	TRBJ2-5	CSSSLSGQGEKTQYF	TGTTCCAGCAGCCTCAGTGGACAGGGGGAAAAGACCCAGTACTTC
TRBV15	.	TRBD2	TRBJ2-1	CATSRSTSPGFDNEQFF	TGTGCCACCAGCAGGTCGACTAGCCCGGGATTCGACAATGAGCAGTTCTTC
TRBV7-2	once	.	TRBJ1-2	CASSLVGTQGNGYTF	TGTGCCAGCAGCTTAGTCGGGACACAGGGAAATGGCTACACCTTC
TRBV7-2	once	TRBD1	TRBJ1-4	CASGPGQWEKLFF	TGTGCCAGCGGGCCGGGACAGTGGGAAAAACTGTTTTTT
TRBV27	.	TRBD1	TRBJ1-2	CASSLTGKGYTF	TGTGCCAGCAGTCTGACAGGGAAGGGCTACACCTTC
TRBV11-3	.	.	TRBJ2-7	CASSVTNREEQYF	TGTGCCAGCAGCGTCACGAACAGGGAAGAGCAGTACTTC
TRBV7-3	.	TRBD2	TRBJ2-5	CASSTTSGGGETQYF	TGTGCCAGCAGCACGACTAGCGGGGGAGGAGAGACCCAGTACTTC
TRBV7-2	.	.	TRBJ1-1	CASTRQKNTEAFF	TGTGCCAGCACACGACAGAAGAACACTGAAGCTTTCTTT
TRBV6-6	.	TRBD2	TRBJ2-1	CASRRGGGASYNEQFF	TGTGCCAGCAGGCGGGGGGGAGGGGCCTCCTACAATGAGCAGTTCTTC
TRBV7-2	.	TRBD2	TRBJ2-5	CASNTGTSGAQETQYF	TGTGCCAGTAACACAGGGACTAGCGGCGCTCAAGAGACCCAGTACTTC
TRBV11-3	.	.	TRBJ2-3	CASSLEGGRDTQYF	TGTGCCAGCAGCTTAGAAGGAGGGAGAGATACGCAGTATTTT